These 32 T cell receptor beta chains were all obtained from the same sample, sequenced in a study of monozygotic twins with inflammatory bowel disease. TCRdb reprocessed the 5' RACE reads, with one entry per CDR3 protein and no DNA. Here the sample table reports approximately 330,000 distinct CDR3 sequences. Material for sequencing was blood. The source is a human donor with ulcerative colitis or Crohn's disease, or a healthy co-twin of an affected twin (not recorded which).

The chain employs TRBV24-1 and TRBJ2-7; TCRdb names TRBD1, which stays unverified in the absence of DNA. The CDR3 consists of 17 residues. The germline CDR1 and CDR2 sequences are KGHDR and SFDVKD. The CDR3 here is CATSESGTGGLGYEQYF.

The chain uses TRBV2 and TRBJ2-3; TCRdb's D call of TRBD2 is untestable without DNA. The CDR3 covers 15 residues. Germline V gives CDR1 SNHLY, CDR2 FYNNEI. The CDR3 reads CASRDVSGTPDTQYF.

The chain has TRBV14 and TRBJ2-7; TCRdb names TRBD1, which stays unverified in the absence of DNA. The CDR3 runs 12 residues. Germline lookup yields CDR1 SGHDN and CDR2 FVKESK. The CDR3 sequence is CASERRGYEQYF. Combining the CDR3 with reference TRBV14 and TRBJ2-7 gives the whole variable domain EAGVTQFPSHSVIEKGQTVTLRCDPISGHDNLYWYRRVMGKEIKFLLHFVKESKQDESGMPNNRFLAERTGGTYSTLKVQPAELEDSGVYFCASERRGYEQYFGPGTRLTVT.

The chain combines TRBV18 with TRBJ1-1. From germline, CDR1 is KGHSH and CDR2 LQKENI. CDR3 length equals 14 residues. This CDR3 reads CASSPLGWDTEAFF.

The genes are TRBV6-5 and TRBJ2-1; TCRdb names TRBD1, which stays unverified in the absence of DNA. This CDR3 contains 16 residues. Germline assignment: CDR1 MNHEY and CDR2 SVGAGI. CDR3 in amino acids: CASSTDRGERVNEQFF.

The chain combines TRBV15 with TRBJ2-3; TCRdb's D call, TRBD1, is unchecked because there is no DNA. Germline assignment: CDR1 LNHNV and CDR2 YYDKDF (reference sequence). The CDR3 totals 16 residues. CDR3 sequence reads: CATSRDRRRDTDTQYF. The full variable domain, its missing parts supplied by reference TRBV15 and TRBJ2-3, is DAMVIQNPRYQVTQFGKPVTLSCSQTLNHNVMYWYQQKSSQAPKLLFHYYDKDFNNEADTPDNFQSRRPNTSFCFLDIRSPGLGDTAMYLCATSRDRRRDTDTQYFGPGTRLTVL.

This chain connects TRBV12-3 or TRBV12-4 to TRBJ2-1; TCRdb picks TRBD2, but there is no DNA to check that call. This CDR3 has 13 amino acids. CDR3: CASILLADNEQFF.

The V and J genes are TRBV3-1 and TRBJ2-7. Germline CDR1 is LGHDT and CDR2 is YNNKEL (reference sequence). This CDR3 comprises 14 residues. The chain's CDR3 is CASSQYDSSYEQYF.

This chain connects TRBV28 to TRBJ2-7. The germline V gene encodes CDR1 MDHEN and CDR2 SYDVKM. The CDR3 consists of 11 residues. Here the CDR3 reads CASTGSYEQYF.

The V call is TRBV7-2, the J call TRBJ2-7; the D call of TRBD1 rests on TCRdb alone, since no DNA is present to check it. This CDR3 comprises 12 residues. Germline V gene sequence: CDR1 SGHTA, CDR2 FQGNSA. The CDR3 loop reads CASSFPGGRWYF.

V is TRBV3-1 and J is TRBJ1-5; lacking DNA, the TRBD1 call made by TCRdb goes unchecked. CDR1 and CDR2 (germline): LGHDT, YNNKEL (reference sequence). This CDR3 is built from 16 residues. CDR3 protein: CASSPTLKGRGQPQHF.

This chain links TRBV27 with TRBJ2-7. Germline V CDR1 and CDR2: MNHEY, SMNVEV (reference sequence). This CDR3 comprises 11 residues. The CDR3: CASGTYYEQYF.

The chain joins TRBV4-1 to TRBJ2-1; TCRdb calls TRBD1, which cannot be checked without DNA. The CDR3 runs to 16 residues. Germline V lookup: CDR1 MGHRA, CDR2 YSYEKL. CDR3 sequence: CASSHPPRAVGHEQFF.

The CDR3 protein is CASSSRQGAEYEQYF. The chain couples TRBV7-9 to TRBJ2-7; TCRdb reports TRBD1, a call that lacks DNA to check it against. Germline loops: CDR1 SEHNR, CDR2 FQNEAQ (reference sequence). This CDR3 comprises 15 residues. Drawing the rest from reference TRBV7-9 and TRBJ2-7, the complete variable domain is DTGVSQNPRHKITKRGQNVTFRCDPISEHNRLYWYRQTLGQGPEFLTYFQNEAQLEKSRLLSDRFSAERPKGSFSTLEIQRTEQGDSAMYLCASSSRQGAEYEQYFGPGTRLTVT.

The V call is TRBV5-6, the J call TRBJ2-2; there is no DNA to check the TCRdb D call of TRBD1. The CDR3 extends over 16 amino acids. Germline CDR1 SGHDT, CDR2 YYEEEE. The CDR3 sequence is CASSSRLPVNTGELFF.

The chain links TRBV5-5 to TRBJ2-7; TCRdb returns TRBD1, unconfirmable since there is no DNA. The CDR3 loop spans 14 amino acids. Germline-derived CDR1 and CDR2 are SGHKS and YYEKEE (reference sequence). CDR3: CASSLGRQNYEQYF.

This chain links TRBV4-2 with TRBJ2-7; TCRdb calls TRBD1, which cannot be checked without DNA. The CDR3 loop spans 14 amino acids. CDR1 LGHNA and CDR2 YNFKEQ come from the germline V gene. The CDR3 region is CASSQDDRVYEQYF.

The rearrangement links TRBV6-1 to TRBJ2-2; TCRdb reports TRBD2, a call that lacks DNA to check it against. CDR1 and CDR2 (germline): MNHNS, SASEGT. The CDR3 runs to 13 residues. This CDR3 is CASIRSGSGELFF.

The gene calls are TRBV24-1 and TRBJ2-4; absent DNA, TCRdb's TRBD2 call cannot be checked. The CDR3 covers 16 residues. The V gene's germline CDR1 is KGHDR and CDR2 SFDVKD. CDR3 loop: CATSDRSPLGKNIQYF.

This chain's CDR3 is CSVLGTGIDSPLHF. This rearrangement joins TRBV29-1 to TRBJ1-6; lacking DNA, the TRBD1 call made by TCRdb goes unchecked. Germline values: CDR1 SQVTM, CDR2 ANQGSEA. The CDR3 has 14 residues.

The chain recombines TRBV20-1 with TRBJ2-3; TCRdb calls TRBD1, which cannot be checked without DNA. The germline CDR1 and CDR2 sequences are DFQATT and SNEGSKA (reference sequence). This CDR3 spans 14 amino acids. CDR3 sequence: CSAGVPGGKDTQYF.

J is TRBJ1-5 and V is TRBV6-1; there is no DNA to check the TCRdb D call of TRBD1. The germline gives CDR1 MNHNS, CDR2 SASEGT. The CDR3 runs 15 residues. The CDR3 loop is CASRGDRNSNQPQHF.

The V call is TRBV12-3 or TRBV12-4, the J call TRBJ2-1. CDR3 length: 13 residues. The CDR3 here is CASRPSQYGEQFF.

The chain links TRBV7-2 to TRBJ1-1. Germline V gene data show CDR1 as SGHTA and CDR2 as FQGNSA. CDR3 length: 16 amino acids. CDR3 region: CASSLGTWNWNTEAFF.

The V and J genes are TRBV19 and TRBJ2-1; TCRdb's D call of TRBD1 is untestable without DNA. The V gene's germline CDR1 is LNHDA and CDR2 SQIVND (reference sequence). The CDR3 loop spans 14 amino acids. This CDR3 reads CASRDRVGYNEQFF.

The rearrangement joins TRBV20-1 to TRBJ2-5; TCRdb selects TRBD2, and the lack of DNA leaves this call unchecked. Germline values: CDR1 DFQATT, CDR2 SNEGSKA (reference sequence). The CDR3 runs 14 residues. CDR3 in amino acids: CSARDRAYQETQYF.

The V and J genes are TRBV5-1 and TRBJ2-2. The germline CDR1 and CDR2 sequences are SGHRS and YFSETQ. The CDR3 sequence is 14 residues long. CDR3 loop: CASSLERDTGELFF.

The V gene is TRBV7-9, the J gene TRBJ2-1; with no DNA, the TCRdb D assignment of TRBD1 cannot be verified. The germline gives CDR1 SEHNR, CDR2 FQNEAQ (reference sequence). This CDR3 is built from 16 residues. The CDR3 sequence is CASSSPLGGAYNEQFF.

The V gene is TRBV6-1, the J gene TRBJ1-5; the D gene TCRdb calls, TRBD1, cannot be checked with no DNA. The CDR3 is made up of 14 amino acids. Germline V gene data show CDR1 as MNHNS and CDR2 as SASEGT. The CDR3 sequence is CASSVQGGDQPQHF.

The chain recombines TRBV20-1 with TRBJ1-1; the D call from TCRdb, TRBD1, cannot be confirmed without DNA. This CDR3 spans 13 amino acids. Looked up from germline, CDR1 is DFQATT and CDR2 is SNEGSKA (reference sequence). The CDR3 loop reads CSAKGSANTEAFF.

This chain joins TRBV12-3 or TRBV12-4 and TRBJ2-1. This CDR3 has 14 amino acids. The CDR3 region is CASSLAGSFNEQFF.

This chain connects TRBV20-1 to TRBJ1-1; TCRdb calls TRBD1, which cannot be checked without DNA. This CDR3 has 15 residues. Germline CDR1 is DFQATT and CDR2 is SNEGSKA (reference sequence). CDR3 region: CSARLQSGLNTEAFF.